The present entry profiles one T cell receptor (beta chain) with its context. Its antigen is unknown. This record comes from a study of PD-1 blockade in classical Hodgkin lymphoma. The CDR3 runs 15 residues. V was pared by 5 bases and J by 3 bases, with 7 bases of the junction left unmatched. Germline V CDR1 and CDR2: MNHEY, SVGAGI. The study's findings and limits: Newly diagnosed patients reportedly trailed healthy donors in baseline TCR diversity. Repertoires differed for reasons still undefined, possibly disease activity or prior therapy.

The time point is: newly diagnosed, previously untreated cHL patient sample. Negative selection with magnetic separation was used to purify CD4+ T cells from thawed PBMCs. Clones were read by immunoSEQ multiplex PCR, and TCRdb kept only the in-frame ones, dropping some. In the table there are 20,000 to 25,000 clones, about 91% of which are singletons. The chain employs TRBV6-5 and TRBJ1-1, with 9 bases aligning to TRBD1. The sequencing input was CD4+ T cells from blood. This receptor was obtained from a human donor with classical Hodgkin lymphoma. The chain's CDR3 is CASSPPGTGYTEAFF. CDR3 coding DNA: TGTGCCAGCAGTCCCCCCGGGACAGGGTACACTGAAGCTTTCTTT.